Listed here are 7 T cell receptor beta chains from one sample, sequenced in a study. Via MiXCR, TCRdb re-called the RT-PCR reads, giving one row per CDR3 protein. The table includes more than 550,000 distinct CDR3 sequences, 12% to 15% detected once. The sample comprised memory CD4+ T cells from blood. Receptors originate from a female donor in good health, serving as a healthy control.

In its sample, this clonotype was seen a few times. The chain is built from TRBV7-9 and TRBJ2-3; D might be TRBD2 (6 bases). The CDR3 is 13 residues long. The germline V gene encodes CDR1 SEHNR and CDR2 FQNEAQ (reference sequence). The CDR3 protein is CLFGLASTDTQYF. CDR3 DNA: TGTTTGTTTGGGCTAGCGAGCACAGATACGCAGTATTTT.

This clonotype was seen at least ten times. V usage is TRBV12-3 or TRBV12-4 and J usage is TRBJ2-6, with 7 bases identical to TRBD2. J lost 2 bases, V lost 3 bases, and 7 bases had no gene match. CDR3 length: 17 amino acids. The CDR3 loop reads CASSLERGGTGANVLTF. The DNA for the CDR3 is TGTGCCAGCAGTTTGGAACGGGGAGGGACTGGGGCCAACGTCCTGACTTTC.

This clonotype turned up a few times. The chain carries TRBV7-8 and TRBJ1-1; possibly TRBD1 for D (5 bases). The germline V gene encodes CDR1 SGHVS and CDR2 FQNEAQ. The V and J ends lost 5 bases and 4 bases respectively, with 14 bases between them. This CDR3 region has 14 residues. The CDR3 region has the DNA TGTGCCAGCAGCCTAAATCTGGGGGGCACTGAAGCTTTCTTT. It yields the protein CASSLNLGGTEAFF.

CDR3 residues: CASRRAQYGSQGNEQFF. The CDR3 nucleotides are TGTGCCAGCAGACGCGCACAATACGGGAGCCAGGGCAATGAGCAGTTCTTC. The V call is TRBV6-6, the J call TRBJ2-1; weak D call: TRBD2 (6 bases). Per germline, CDR1 MNHNY and CDR2 SVGAGI (reference sequence). The CDR3 has 17 amino acids. The ends were cut back, 6 bases at V and 6 bases at J, with 24 bases in the middle.

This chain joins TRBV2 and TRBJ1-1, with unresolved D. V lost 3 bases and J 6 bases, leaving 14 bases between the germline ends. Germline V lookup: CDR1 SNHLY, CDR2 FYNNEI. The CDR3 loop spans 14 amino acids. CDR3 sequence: CASSDPRGFAEAFF. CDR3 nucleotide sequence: TGTGCCAGCAGTGATCCCAGAGGGTTCGCTGAAGCTTTCTTT.

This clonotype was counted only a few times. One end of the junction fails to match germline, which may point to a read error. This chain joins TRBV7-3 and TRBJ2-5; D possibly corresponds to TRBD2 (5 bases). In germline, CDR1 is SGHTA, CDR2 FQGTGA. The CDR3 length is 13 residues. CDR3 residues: CASSVTREETQYF. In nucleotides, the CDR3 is TGTGCCAGCAGCGTAACTAGGGAAGAGACCCAGTACTTC.

The CDR3 region is CASSSNLAGGRETQYF. In DNA, the CDR3 is TGTGCCAGCAGTTCGAATTTAGCGGGGGGTAGGGAGACCCAGTACTTC. This chain links TRBV12-3 or TRBV12-4 with TRBJ2-5; TRBD2 agrees at 10 bases. The CDR3 runs to 16 residues. V lost 4 bases and J lost 5; bases outside the gene matches: 10.